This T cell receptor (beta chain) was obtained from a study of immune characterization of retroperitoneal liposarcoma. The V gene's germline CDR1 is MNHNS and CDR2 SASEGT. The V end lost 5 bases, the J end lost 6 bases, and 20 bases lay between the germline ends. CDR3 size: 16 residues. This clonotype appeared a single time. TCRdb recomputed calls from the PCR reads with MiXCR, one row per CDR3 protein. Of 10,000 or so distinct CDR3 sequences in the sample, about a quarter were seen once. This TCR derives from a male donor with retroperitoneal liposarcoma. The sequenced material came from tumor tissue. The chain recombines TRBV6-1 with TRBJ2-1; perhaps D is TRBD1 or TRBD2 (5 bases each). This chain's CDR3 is CASSPAYWGPLNEQFF. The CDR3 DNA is TGTGCCAGCAGTCCTGCGTATTGGGGACCACTCAATGAGCAGTTCTTC.